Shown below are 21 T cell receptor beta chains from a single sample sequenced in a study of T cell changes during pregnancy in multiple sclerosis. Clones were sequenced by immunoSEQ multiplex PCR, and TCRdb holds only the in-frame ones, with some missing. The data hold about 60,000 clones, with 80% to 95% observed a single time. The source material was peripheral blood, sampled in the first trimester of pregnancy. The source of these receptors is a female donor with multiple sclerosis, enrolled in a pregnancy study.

CDR3 amino acids: CASSYSNQLAYEQYF. CDR3 bases: TGTGCCAGCAGTTACTCGAACCAACTAGCCTACGAGCAGTACTTC. The J gene is TRBJ2-7, the V gene TRBV6-6; possibly TRBD2 for D (5 bases). V was pared by 0 bases and J by 2 bases, with 11 bases between. The CDR3 length is 15 residues. Germline V gene lookup returns CDR1 MNHNY and CDR2 SVGAGI (reference sequence).

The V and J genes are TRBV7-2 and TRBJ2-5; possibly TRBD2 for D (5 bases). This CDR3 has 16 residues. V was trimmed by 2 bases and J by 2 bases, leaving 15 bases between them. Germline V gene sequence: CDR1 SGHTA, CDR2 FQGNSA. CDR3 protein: CASSLRGSGKQETQYF. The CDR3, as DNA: TGTGCCAGCAGCTTAAGAGGATCCGGGAAACAAGAGACCCAGTACTTC. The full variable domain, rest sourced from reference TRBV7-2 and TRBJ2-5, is GAGVSQSPSNKVTEKGKDVELRCDPISGHTALYWYRQSLGQGLEFLIYFQGNSAPDKSGLPSDRFSAERTGGSVSTLTIQRTQQEDSAVYLCASSLRGSGKQETQYFGPGTRLLVL.

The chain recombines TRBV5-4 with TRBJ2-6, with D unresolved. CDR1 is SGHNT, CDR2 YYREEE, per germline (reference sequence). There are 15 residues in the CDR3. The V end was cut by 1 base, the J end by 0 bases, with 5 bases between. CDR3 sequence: CASSLTFSGANVLTF. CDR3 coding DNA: TGTGCCAGCAGCTTGACATTCTCTGGGGCCAACGTCCTGACTTTC.

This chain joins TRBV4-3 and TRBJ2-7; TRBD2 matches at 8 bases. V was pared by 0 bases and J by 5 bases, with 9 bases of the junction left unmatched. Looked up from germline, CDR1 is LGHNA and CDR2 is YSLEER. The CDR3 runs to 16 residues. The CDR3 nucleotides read TGCGCCAGCAGCCAAGATGAAGGGACTAGAACCCACGAGCAGTACTTC. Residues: CASSQDEGTRTHEQYF.

This CDR3 reads CASSPNQQGMNTEAFF. The CDR3 nucleotides are TGTGCCAGCTCACCAAACCAACAGGGGATGAACACTGAAGCTTTCTTT. V usage is TRBV18 and J usage is TRBJ1-1; TRBD1 aligns across 7 bases. The germline CDR1 and CDR2 sequences are KGHSH and LQKENI. This CDR3 region has 16 residues. V lost 2 bases and J lost 0; bases outside the gene matches: 6.

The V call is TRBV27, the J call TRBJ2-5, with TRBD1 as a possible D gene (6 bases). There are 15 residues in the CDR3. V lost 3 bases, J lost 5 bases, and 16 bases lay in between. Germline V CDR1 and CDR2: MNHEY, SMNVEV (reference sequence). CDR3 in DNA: TGTGCCAGCAGTTTGAGAGACTTGGGGGCGGAGACCCAGTACTTC. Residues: CASSLRDLGAETQYF.

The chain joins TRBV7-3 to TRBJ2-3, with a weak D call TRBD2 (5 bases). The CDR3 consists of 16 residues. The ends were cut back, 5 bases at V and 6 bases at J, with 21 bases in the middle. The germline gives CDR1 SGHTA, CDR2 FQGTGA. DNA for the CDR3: TGTGCCAGCAGCCGCTTCCCCAGAGGGTGGTTGGATACGCAGTATTTT. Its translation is CASSRFPRGWLDTQYF.

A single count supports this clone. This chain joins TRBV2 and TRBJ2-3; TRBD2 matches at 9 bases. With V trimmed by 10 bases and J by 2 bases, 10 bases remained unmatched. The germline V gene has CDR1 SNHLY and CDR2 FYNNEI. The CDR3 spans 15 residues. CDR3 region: CATTPSGVSTDTQYF. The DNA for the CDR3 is TGTGCCACCACTCCTAGCGGGGTCTCCACAGATACGCAGTATTTT.

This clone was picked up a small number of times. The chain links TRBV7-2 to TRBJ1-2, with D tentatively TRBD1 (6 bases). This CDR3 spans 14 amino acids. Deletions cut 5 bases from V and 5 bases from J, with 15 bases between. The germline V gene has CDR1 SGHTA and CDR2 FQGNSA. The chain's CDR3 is CASSAYRDPYGYTF. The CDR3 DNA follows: TGTGCCAGCAGCGCCTACAGGGACCCTTATGGCTACACCTTC.

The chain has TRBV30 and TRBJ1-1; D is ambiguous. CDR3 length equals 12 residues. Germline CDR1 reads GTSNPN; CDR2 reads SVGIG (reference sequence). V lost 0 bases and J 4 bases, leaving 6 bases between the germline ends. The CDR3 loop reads CAWSVPGTEAFF. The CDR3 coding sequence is TGTGCCTGGAGTGTACCAGGCACTGAAGCTTTCTTT.

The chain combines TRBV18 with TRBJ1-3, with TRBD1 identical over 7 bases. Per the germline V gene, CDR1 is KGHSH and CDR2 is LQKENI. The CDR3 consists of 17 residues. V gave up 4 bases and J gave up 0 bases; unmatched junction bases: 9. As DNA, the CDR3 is TGTGCCAGCTCACTTCCCCCGGGGACAGTCTCTGGAAACACCATATATTTT. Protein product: CASSLPPGTVSGNTIYF.

CDR3 DNA: TGTGCCAGCAGTGTTAGGCCAGGGGTTATCGATGGCTACACCTTC. Translating gives CASSVRPGVIDGYTF. The chain employs TRBV2 and TRBJ1-2, with D maybe TRBD1 (6 bases). The length of the CDR3 is 15 residues. The V end lost 4 bases, the J end lost 6 bases, and 18 bases lay between the germline ends. Germline lookup yields CDR1 SNHLY and CDR2 FYNNEI.

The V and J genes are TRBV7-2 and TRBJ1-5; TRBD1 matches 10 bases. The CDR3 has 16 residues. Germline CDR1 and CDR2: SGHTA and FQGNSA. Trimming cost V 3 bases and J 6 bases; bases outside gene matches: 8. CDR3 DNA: TGTGCCAGCAGCTTCTCCGGGACAGGGGCCACTCAGCCCCAGCATTTT. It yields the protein CASSFSGTGATQPQHF.

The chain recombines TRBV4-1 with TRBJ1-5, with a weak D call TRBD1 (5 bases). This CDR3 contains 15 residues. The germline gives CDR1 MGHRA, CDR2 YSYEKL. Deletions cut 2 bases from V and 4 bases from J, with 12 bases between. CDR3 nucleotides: TGCGCCAGCAGCCAAACGTCTACAGGAAATCAGCCCCAGCATTTT. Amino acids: CASSQTSTGNQPQHF.

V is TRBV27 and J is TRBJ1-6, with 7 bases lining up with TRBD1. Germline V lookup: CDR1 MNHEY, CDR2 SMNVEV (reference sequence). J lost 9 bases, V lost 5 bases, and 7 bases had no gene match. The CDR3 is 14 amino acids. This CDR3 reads CASSPGTDLSPLHF. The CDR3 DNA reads TGTGCCAGCAGTCCCGGGACAGACCTTTCACCCCTCCACTTT.

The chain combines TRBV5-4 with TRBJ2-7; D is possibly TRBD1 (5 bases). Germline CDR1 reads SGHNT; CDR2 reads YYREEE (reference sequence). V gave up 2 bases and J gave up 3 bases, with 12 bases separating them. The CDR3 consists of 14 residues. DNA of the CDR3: TGTGCCAGCAGCTTCAGCGACAGAAACTACGAGCAGTACTTC. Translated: CASSFSDRNYEQYF.

CDR3 nucleotides: TGTGCCAGCAGCTCCACGGGATTCGACGAGCAGTACTTC. Translation: CASSSTGFDEQYF. This sequence joins TRBV5-4 and TRBJ2-7, with D maybe TRBD2 (5 bases). The CDR3 covers 13 residues. Trimming cost V 3 bases and J 5 bases, with 12 bases left between them. In germline, CDR1 is SGHNT, CDR2 YYREEE (reference sequence).

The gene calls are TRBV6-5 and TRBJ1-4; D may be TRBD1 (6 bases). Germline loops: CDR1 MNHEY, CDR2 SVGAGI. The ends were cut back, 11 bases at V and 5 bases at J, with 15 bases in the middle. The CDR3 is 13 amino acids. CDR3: CACGGGINEKLFF. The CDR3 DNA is TGTGCCTGTGGGGGGGGCATCAATGAAAAACTGTTTTTT.

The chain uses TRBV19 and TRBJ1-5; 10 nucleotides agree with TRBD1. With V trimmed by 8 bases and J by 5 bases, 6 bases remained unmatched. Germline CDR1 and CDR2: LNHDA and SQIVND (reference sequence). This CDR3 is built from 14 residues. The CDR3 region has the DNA TGTGCCAGTGTAAGGACAGGGGGGGATCAGCCCCAGCATTTT. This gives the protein CASVRTGGDQPQHF. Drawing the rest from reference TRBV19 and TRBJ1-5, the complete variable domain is DGGITQSPKYLFRKEGQNVTLSCEQNLNHDAMYWYRQDPGQGLRLIYYSQIVNDFQKGDIAEGYSVSREKKESFPLTVTSAQKNPTAFYLCASVRTGGDQPQHFGDGTRLSIL.

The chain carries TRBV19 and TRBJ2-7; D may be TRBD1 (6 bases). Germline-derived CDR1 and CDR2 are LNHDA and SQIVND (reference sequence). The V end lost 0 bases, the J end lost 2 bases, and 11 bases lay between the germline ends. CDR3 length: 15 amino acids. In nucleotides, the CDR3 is TGTGCCAGTAGTATAGAGCCCAGGGGAGCCTACGAGCAGTACTTC. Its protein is CASSIEPRGAYEQYF.

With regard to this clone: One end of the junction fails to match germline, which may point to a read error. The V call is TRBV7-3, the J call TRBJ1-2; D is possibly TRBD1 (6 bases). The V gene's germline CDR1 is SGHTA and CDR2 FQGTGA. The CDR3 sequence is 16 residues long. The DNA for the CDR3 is TGTGCCAGCAGCTTAATTGCGGGGCCGGGGGGCAGGGGCCTAATCTTC. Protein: CASSLIAGPGGRGLIF.